These T cell receptor beta chains were read from a single sample in a study of T cells in localized non-small cell lung cancer. Measured with immunoSEQ multiplex PCR; TCRdb has only the in-frame clones, and not every one. The sample contains roughly 38,000 clones, about 88% of which appear only once. The sample here was peripheral blood, taken before any cancer treatment. These receptors were taken from a female donor of 60 years or more with stage I squamous cell lung carcinoma. Each CDR3 is given with its conserved first and last residue. Each record gives: J gene, V gene, D gene, CDR3 length, clone size, CDR3 DNA, CDR3 protein. D genes are given only for firm matches. Clone size is not always given. Where it is, it says once, few, many or a class for expanded clones.

TRBJ2-7 TRBV10-3 - 15 - TGTGCCATCAGTGACCCCGGGACCAGGTCGTCAGAGCAGTACTTC CAISDPGTRSSEQYF
TRBJ2-5 TRBV4-3 TRBD1 15 - TGCGCCAGCAGCCAAAACAGGGGATCCGGGGAGACCCAGTACTTC CASSQNRGSGETQYF
TRBJ1-3 TRBV29-1 TRBD1 16 - TGCAGCGTTGAAGACCGACAGGGCGACGCTGGAAACACCATATATTTT CSVEDRQGDAGNTIYF
TRBJ1-2 TRBV19 TRBD1 13 - TGTGCCAGTAGCAGACAGGGCTCCTATGGCTACACCTTC CASSRQGSYGYTF
TRBJ1-2 TRBV9 TRBD1 14 - TGTGCCAGCAGCGTAGCGACAGGGTTCTATGGCTACACCTTC CASSVATGFYGYTF
TRBJ1-3 TRBV11-2 TRBD1 14 - TGTGCCAGCAGCCCAGTGACAGGGGGAAACACCATATATTTT CASSPVTGGNTIYF
TRBJ1-2 TRBV6-5 - 16 - TGTGCCAGCAGTTACGAGACAGCTAAAGGGGAGGAAGGCTACACCTTC CASSYETAKGEEGYTF
TRBJ2-6 TRBV7-2 - 15 - TGTGCCAGCAGCATCGGGGTCGCTGGGGCCAACGTCCTGACTTTC CASSIGVAGANVLTF
TRBJ2-3 TRBV2 - 16 - TGTGCCAGCAGTGACTGGCGGAACCCTAGCACAGATACGCAGTATTTT CASSDWRNPSTDTQYF
TRBJ1-2 TRBV29-1 - 13 once TGCAGCGTGCATGCCGGGGACAACTATGGCTACACCTTC CSVHAGDNYGYTF
TRBJ2-7 TRBV5-1 - 14 - TGCGCCAGCAGCTCAAGGACTGGCTCCTACGAGCAGTACTTC CASSSRTGSYEQYF
TRBJ1-1 TRBV7-8 - 13 - TGTGCCAGCAGCTTGTCCAGGAACACTGAAGCTTTCTTT CASSLSRNTEAFF
TRBJ2-7 TRBV19 - 18 - TGTGCCAGTAGTTTGGCCGGGACAAGACCCCTCATTAACTACGAGCAGTACTTC CASSLAGTRPLINYEQYF
TRBJ1-4 TRBV15 - 13 - TGTGCCACCACCCCGAGGTGGGGTGAAAAACTGTTTTTT CATTPRWGEKLFF
TRBJ2-2 TRBV7-2 - 14 - TGTGCCAGCAGCATCGGGACTGGCTACGGGGAGCTGTTTTTT CASSIGTGYGELFF
TRBJ2-7 TRBV5-1 - 15 - TGCGCCAGCACCCTTGGAGGTGACTCTTTTGGGGAGCAGTACTTC CASTLGGDSFGEQYF
TRBJ2-3 TRBV27 - 14 - TGTGCCAGCGGTTACAGGGCGCTCACAGATACGCAGTATTTT CASGYRALTDTQYF
TRBJ1-5 TRBV6-4 - 17 - TGTGCCAGCATGCCCTCTGGACAGCACCATAGCAATCAGCCCCAGCATTTT CASMPSGQHHSNQPQHF
TRBJ2-7 TRBV6-5 TRBD1 14 - TGTGCCAGCAGTTTCTTGGGACAGGCAATAGAGCAGTACTTC CASSFLGQAIEQYF
TRBJ2-5 TRBV6-5 - 16 few TGTGCCAGCAGTTACTCCTCCGGGACCAGCCGGGAGACCCAGTACTTC CASSYSSGTSRETQYF
TRBJ2-3 TRBV7-3 TRBD2 17 - TGTGCCAGCAGCTTGTATAGCGGGAGGGCCGGCACAGATACGCAGTATTTT CASSLYSGRAGTDTQYF
TRBJ2-1 TRBV7-7 TRBD2 18 once TGTGCTAGCAGCCCTCGGCTAGCGGGTCCTGTTTCCTACAATGAGCAGTTCTTC CASSPRLAGPVSYNEQFF
TRBJ2-5 TRBV7-3 - 13 few TGTGCCAGCAGCCCCTCCCCTCAAGAGACCCAGTACTTC CASSPSPQETQYF
TRBJ1-5 TRBV11-3 - 16 - TGTGCCAGCAGTTGGTGGGGGAGGGATAGCAATCAGCCCCAGCATTTT CASSWWGRDSNQPQHF
TRBJ1-5 TRBV7-6 - 14 - TGTGCCAGCAGCCCTAATCTGGGCGGTCAGCCCCAGCATTTT CASSPNLGGQPQHF
TRBJ2-1 TRBV19 - 16 once TGTGCCAGCCGAATGTTCCACGGGCCCAGGGGCAATGAGCAGTTCTTC CASRMFHGPRGNEQFF
TRBJ2-1 TRBV6-1 TRBD2 15 - TGTGCCAGCTTTCTGGGACTAGGGTCCTACAATGAGCAGTTCTTC CASFLGLGSYNEQFF
TRBJ2-5 TRBV18 - 14 - TGTGCCAGCTCACCGAAAACGACGCAAGAGACCCAGTACTTC CASSPKTTQETQYF
TRBJ2-7 TRBV5-6 - 17 - TGTGCCAGCAGCCTGGGGGTAAACAGGCGGACCTCCTACGAGCAGTACTTC CASSLGVNRRTSYEQYF
TRBJ2-7 TRBV5-6 - 17 - TGTGCCAGCAGCTTGTTGTCCGTTGGGTCCGAAACCTACGAGCAGTACTTC CASSLLSVGSETYEQYF
TRBJ2-3 TRBV14 TRBD2 16 - TGTGCCAGCAGCCGTGGACTAGCCTGGAGCACAGATACGCAGTATTTT CASSRGLAWSTDTQYF
TRBJ2-1 TRBV10-3 - 15 - TGTGCCATCAGTGAGTCGGCATTGGGGTACAATGAGCAGTTCTTC CAISESALGYNEQFF
TRBJ1-1 TRBV18 TRBD1 16 - TGTGCCAGCTCACCCCGGGGACAGGTCGGGAACACTGAAGCTTTCTTT CASSPRGQVGNTEAFF
TRBJ2-1 TRBV19 TRBD2 18 - TGTGCCAGTAGTACCCTCGCGGGACTAGCGGGAGTCTACAATGAGCAGTTCTTC CASSTLAGLAGVYNEQFF